These 30 T cell receptor beta chains share one sample of origin, sequenced in a study of Graves' ophthalmopathy and Graves' hyperthyroidism. For repertoire sequencing, the TCR beta CDR3 regions were amplified from RNA transcripts. Amplification began with first-round RT-PCR using HTBI primers, then second-round multiplex PCR was performed. TCRdb reprocessed the multiplex PCR reads with MiXCR, giving one entry per CDR3 protein. Among hundreds of thousands of distinct CDR3 sequences listed, 35% to 50% were seen once. The sequenced sample consisted of peripheral blood. The receptors were gathered from an adult man with Graves' ophthalmopathy.

This clonotype was seen a handful of times. This chain uses TRBV19 with TRBJ2-2; TRBD1 aligns across 8 bases. CDR1 LNHDA and CDR2 SQIVND come from the germline V gene (reference sequence). Unmatched junction bases numbered 7, after V lost 0 bases and J lost 1 base. This CDR3 is 18 amino acids long. CDR3 sequence reads: CASSIDRPGTGNTGELFF. CDR3 nucleotides: TGTGCCAGTAGTATAGACCGTCCCGGGACAGGGAACACCGGGGAGCTGTTTTTT.

This clonotype was observed at least ten times. The chain has TRBV29-1 and TRBJ2-5; D perhaps matches TRBD1 (6 bases). The germline V gene has CDR1 SQVTM and CDR2 ANQGSEA. Trimming took 7 bases from V and 0 from J, leaving 9 bases between them. The CDR3 is 12 amino acids. The CDR3 loop is CSAGQHQETQYF. As DNA, the CDR3 is TGCAGCGCCGGACAGCACCAAGAGACCCAGTACTTC.

Many counts were recorded for this clonotype. The chain couples TRBV24-1 to TRBJ1-1; TRBD1 matches at 11 bases. CDR1 and CDR2 (germline): KGHDR, SFDVKD. The length of the CDR3 is 13 residues. Trimming removed 11 bases from V and 5 bases from J; junction bases left unmatched: 6. The CDR3 is CAIEDRGLTEAFF. Here the CDR3 DNA reads TGTGCCATTGAGGACAGGGGGCTTACTGAAGCTTTCTTT.

The V gene is TRBV29-1, the J gene TRBJ2-5; TRBD2 might be the D (6 bases). In germline, CDR1 is SQVTM, CDR2 ANQGSEA. The V gene lost 6 bases and the J gene lost 5 bases, with 13 bases spanning the gap. The CDR3 has 12 residues. DNA for the CDR3: TGCAGCGTCCACGAGGGGAGGGAGACCCAGTACTTC. It yields the protein CSVHEGRETQYF.

The chain recombines TRBV7-6 with TRBJ2-5; D is perhaps TRBD1 or TRBD2 (5 bases each). This CDR3 contains 15 residues. Germline CDR1 and CDR2: SGHVS and FNYEAQ. Trimming left V 2 bases short and J 0 bases short, with 10 bases between. The CDR3 is CASSLSVGDQETQYF. The CDR3 DNA sequence: TGTGCCAGCAGCTTATCCGTGGGGGACCAAGAGACCCAGTACTTC. Supplemented by reference TRBV7-6 and TRBJ2-5, the full variable domain reads GAGVSQSPRYKVTKRGQDVALRCDPISGHVSLYWYRQALGQGPEFLTYFNYEAQQDKSGLPNDRFSAERPEGSISTLTIQRTEQRDSAMYRCASSLSVGDQETQYFGPGTRLLVL.

This clonotype has only a few counts. The chain combines TRBV6-6 with TRBJ1-1, with a weak D call TRBD1 (5 bases). V shed 8 bases and J shed 1 base, with 11 bases lying between them. The CDR3 has 13 amino acids. Germline assignment: CDR1 MNHNY and CDR2 SVGAGI (reference sequence). The CDR3 region is CASGRRGNTEAFF. The DNA of the CDR3 is TGTGCCAGCGGCCGGAGGGGGAACACTGAAGCTTTCTTT.

There are a few counts of this clonotype. This rearrangement joins TRBV5-1 to TRBJ2-7; D gene ambiguous. V was pared by 2 bases and J by 6 bases, with 15 bases between. Germline V gene data show CDR1 as SGHRS and CDR2 as YFSETQ. The CDR3 is 14 residues long. The CDR3 reads CASSLRTGASEQYF. CDR3 bases: TGCGCCAGCAGCTTAAGGACCGGAGCTTCCGAGCAGTACTTC.

V and J are TRBV24-1 and TRBJ1-4, with 9 bases fitting TRBD1. The V segment lost 4 bases and the J segment 7 bases; nucleotides outside the gene matches: 6. The CDR3 covers 15 residues. The germline V gene has CDR1 KGHDR and CDR2 SFDVKD. The CDR3 loop is CATSDPGTGFEKLFF. In nucleotides, the CDR3 is TGTGCCACCAGTGACCCAGGGACAGGGTTTGAAAAACTGTTTTTT.

This chain uses TRBV15 with TRBJ2-6, with 8 bases matching TRBD1. This CDR3 spans 14 amino acids. V lost 4 bases and J lost 13; bases outside the gene matches: 9. Germline V gene lookup returns CDR1 LNHNV and CDR2 YYDKDF (reference sequence). This CDR3 reads CATSTDRAIRVLTF. The CDR3 DNA sequence: TGTGCCACCAGCACGGACAGGGCCATTCGGGTCCTGACTTTC.

The V call is TRBV19, the J call TRBJ1-1; D is ambiguous. Germline assignment: CDR1 LNHDA and CDR2 SQIVND (reference sequence). This CDR3 region has 14 residues. V shed 2 bases and J shed 0 bases, with 7 bases lying between them. The CDR3 protein is CASSITRLNTEAFF. CDR3 coding DNA: TGTGCCAGTAGTATAACCAGATTGAACACTGAAGCTTTCTTT.

V and J are TRBV7-9 and TRBJ2-5; D unresolved. Trimming took off 4 bases at V and 5 bases at J, with 11 bases between the two ends. The germline V gene has CDR1 SEHNR and CDR2 FQNEAQ (reference sequence). The CDR3 is 13 residues long. The CDR3 here is CASSSRARETQYF. CDR3 bases: TGTGCCAGCAGCTCCCGGGCTCGGGAGACCCAGTACTTC.

This clonotype has more than one count but fewer than ten. The chain couples TRBV20-1 to TRBJ2-7; D may be TRBD1 (6 bases). Germline values: CDR1 DFQATT, CDR2 SNEGSKA (reference sequence). This CDR3 region has 14 residues. V lost 4 bases and J lost 0, with 13 bases in between. The CDR3 DNA sequence: TGCAGTGCTACGGGACACCCGAGCTCCTACGAGCAGTACTTC. Translated, it gives CSATGHPSSYEQYF.

Details on this clonotype: The DNA is omitted, as the CDR3 cannot be located on it reliably, and the CDR3 follows TCRdb's listing. V usage is TRBV2 and J usage is TRBJ1-4. Germline CDR1 is SNHLY and CDR2 is FYNNEI. The CDR3 has 12 residues if both end residues are counted. This CDR3 reads CASSADTKNCFF.

Details on this clonotype: The junction shows a germline mismatch at one end, possibly a read error. The rearrangement uses TRBV7-9 and TRBJ1-2; TRBD1 matches 9 bases. CDR1 is SEHNR and CDR2 is FQNEAQ in the germline V gene (reference sequence). CDR3 size: 16 residues. CDR3 amino acids: CASSPGQGWANYGYIF. The CDR3 coding sequence is TGTGCCAGCAGCCCGGGACAGGGTTGGGCGAACTATGGCTACATCTTC.

The gene calls are TRBV2 and TRBJ2-7; weak D call: TRBD1 (5 bases). V dropped 3 bases and J dropped 7 bases, with 13 bases sitting between them. Germline CDR1 and CDR2: SNHLY and FYNNEI. The CDR3 extends over 13 amino acids. CDR3 loop: CASSDTDNLEQYF. The CDR3 bases are TGTGCCAGCAGTGACACGGACAATTTGGAGCAGTACTTC.

This sequence joins TRBV28 and TRBJ1-1; D is unclear. Germline values: CDR1 MDHEN, CDR2 SYDVKM. V was shortened by 7 bases and J by 4 bases, with 7 bases between the two germline ends. CDR3 length: 11 amino acids. The DNA for the CDR3 is TGTGCCAGCACCACATCCACTGAAGCTTTCTTT. This translates into CASTTSTEAFF.

This clonotype was detected ten times or more. The chain joins TRBV29-1 to TRBJ1-2; perhaps TRBD1 as D (6 bases). Per germline, CDR1 SQVTM and CDR2 ANQGSEA. The V gene lost 1 base and the J gene lost 6 bases, with 15 bases spanning the gap. This CDR3 is built from 14 residues. The CDR3 reads CSVEGRAGDNGYTF. As DNA, the CDR3 is TGCAGCGTTGAAGGTAGAGCAGGGGACAATGGCTACACCTTC.

The sample holds a few counts of this clonotype. V gene TRBV19 combines with J gene TRBJ1-1, with 7 bases matching TRBD1. CDR1 and CDR2 (germline): LNHDA, SQIVND (reference sequence). CDR3 length: 14 residues. The V segment lost 7 bases and the J segment 3 bases; nucleotides outside the gene matches: 8. The CDR3 coding sequence is TGTGCCAGTAAGACCGGGCAGGGGGACACTGAAGCTTTCTTT. It specifies CASKTGQGDTEAFF.

This clonotype was found once. This chain links TRBV2 with TRBJ2-7, with D possibly matching TRBD1 (6 bases). Germline loops: CDR1 SNHLY, CDR2 FYNNEI. The length of the CDR3 is 18 residues. Trimming took off 5 bases at V and 0 bases at J, with 23 bases between the two ends. CDR3 residues: CASSYLLGARANSYEQYF. DNA for the CDR3: TGTGCCAGCAGTTACCTCTTGGGGGCCAGGGCGAACTCCTACGAGCAGTACTTC. The full variable domain, rest sourced from reference TRBV2 and TRBJ2-7, is EPEVTQTPSHQVTQMGQEVILRCVPISNHLYFYWYRQILGQKVEFLVSFYNNEISEKSEIFDDQFSVERPDGSNFTLKIRSTKLEDSAMYFCASSYLLGARANSYEQYFGPGTRLTVT.

The chain has TRBV28 and TRBJ2-7; 9 bases fit TRBD2. The germline gives CDR1 MDHEN, CDR2 SYDVKM. V lost 5 bases and J lost 4; bases outside the gene matches: 9. The CDR3 has 15 amino acids. CDR3 nucleotide sequence: TGTGCCAGCAGTAGTCTAGCGGGAATCGGGTACGAGCAGTACTTC. It encodes CASSSLAGIGYEQYF.

The chain recombines TRBV7-9 with TRBJ2-7; 12 bases fit TRBD2. Trimming cost V 5 bases and J 7 bases; bases outside gene matches: 9. The CDR3 loop spans 15 amino acids. Germline V CDR1 and CDR2: SEHNR, FQNEAQ (reference sequence). The chain's CDR3 is CASSPTSGSVNEQYF. CDR3 bases: TGTGCCAGCAGCCCGACTAGCGGGAGTGTAAATGAGCAGTACTTC.

Ten or more counts support this clonotype. V is TRBV7-9 and J is TRBJ1-2, with D possibly matching TRBD1 (5 bases). CDR1 and CDR2 (germline): SEHNR, FQNEAQ (reference sequence). The V end was cut by 0 bases, the J end by 8 bases, with 10 bases between. This CDR3 contains 13 residues. For the CDR3, the DNA is TGTGCCAGCAGCTTAGCGGGGGACTGGGGCTACACCTTC. Amino acid sequence: CASSLAGDWGYTF.

Points on this clonotype: A read error is likely, as this CDR3 ends without the conserved phenylalanine or tryptophan. V gene TRBV19 combines with J gene TRBJ1-1; D gene uncertain. The V gene's germline CDR1 is LNHDA and CDR2 SQIVND (reference sequence). V dropped 5 bases and J dropped 3 bases, with 10 bases sitting between them. The CDR3 loop spans 13 amino acids. The DNA for the CDR3 is TGTGCCAGTAGTCTAGGCCGGCACACTGAAGCTTTCCTT. This gives the protein CASSLGRHTEAFL.

To note about this clonotype: No DNA is shown, since the ends of the CDR3 on it are uncertain; the CDR3 is the one TCRdb lists. The V call is TRBV2, the J call TRBJ1-2. Germline CDR1 and CDR2: SNHLY and FYNNEI. The CDR3 has 23 residues if both end residues are counted. CDR3 sequence: CASTAGRSSGANVLTFGAGGYTF.

This chain connects TRBV5-6 to TRBJ1-1; perhaps TRBD1 as D (5 bases). In germline, CDR1 is SGHDT, CDR2 YYEEEE. V was trimmed by 1 base and J by 5 bases, leaving 12 bases between them. The CDR3 contains 14 residues. Here the CDR3 DNA reads TGTGCCAGCAGCTTGTTCGGGGGGGGTACTGAAGCTTTCTTT. It codes for CASSLFGGGTEAFF.

This chain connects TRBV2 to TRBJ2-2; 10 bases align to TRBD1. Looked up from germline, CDR1 is SNHLY and CDR2 is FYNNEI. CDR3 size: 14 residues. After removal of 9 bases from V and 5 bases from J, the junction contained 6 bases not matched to a gene. As DNA, the CDR3 is TGTGCCAGTGCGACAGGGGGCAAGACCGGGGAGCTGTTTTTT. It encodes CASATGGKTGELFF. Full variable domain (rest looked up from reference TRBV2 and TRBJ2-2): EPEVTQTPSHQVTQMGQEVILRCVPISNHLYFYWYRQILGQKVEFLVSFYNNEISEKSEIFDDQFSVERPDGSNFTLKIRSTKLEDSAMYFCASATGGKTGELFFGEGSRLTVL.

The chain joins TRBV7-3 to TRBJ2-5; TRBD2 is a possible D gene (5 bases). Trimming left V 2 bases short and J 3 bases short, with 13 bases between. Germline CDR1 and CDR2: SGHTA and FQGTGA. The CDR3 has 15 amino acids. For the CDR3, the DNA is TGTGCCAGCAGCTTATCCCCTAGCTTCGAAGAGACCCAGTACTTC. Amino acid sequence: CASSLSPSFEETQYF.

CDR3 in DNA: TGCAGTGCTGATACGACTAGCGACACCGGGGAGCTGTTTTTT. Encoded protein: CSADTTSDTGELFF. The chain uses TRBV20-1 and TRBJ2-2; 8 positions match TRBD2. The length of the CDR3 is 14 residues. The J segment lost 3 bases and the V segment lost 5 bases, leaving 5 bases of the junction unmatched. Per the germline V gene, CDR1 is DFQATT and CDR2 is SNEGSKA (reference sequence).

The CDR3 loop reads CATSRDLRGGWPQHF. The CDR3 DNA reads TGTGCCACCAGCAGAGATTTACGGGGTGGGTGGCCCCAGCATTTT. The J gene is TRBJ1-5, the V gene TRBV15; the D is unclear. Germline CDR1 and CDR2: LNHNV and YYDKDF (reference sequence). The ends were cut back, 0 bases at V and 9 bases at J, with 15 bases in the middle. The CDR3 length is 15 residues.

In regard to this clonotype: One base away lies a much larger clone, so this may be a sequencing read error. This chain connects TRBV14 to TRBJ1-2; tentatively, D is TRBD1 (5 bases). CDR3 length: 15 amino acids. Trimming pared 4 bases from V and 7 bases from J, leaving 19 bases between. Germline CDR1 and CDR2: SGHDN and FVKESK. The CDR3 DNA sequence: TGTGCCAGCAGCCCGACAAGAGGGGTCAGGAGTGGCTACACCTTC. Protein sequence: CASSPTRGVRSGYTF.